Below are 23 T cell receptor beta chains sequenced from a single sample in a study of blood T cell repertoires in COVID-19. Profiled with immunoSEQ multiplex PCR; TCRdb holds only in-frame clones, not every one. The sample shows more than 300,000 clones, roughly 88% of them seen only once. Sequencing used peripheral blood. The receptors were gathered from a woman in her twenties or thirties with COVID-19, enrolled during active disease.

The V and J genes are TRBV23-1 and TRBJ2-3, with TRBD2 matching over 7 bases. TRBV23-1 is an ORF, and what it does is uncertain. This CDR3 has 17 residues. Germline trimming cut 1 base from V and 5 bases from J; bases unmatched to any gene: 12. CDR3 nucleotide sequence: TGCGCCAGCAGTCAATTCGCGACTAGCCCACCCGGAGATACGCAGTATTTT. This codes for CASSQFATSPPGDTQYF.

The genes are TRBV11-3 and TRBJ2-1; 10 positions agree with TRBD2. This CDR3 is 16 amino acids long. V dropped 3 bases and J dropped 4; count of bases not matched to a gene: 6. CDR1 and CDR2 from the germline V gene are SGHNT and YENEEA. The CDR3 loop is CASSLSAGGLYNEQFF. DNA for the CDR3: TGTGCCAGCAGCTTGTCAGCGGGGGGGTTATACAATGAGCAGTTCTTC.

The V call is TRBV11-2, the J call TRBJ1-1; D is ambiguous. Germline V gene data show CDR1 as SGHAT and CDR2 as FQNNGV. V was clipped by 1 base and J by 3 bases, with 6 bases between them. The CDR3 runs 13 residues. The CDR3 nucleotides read TGTGCCAGCAGCTTAGCCTCTTACACTGAAGCTTTCTTT. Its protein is CASSLASYTEAFF.

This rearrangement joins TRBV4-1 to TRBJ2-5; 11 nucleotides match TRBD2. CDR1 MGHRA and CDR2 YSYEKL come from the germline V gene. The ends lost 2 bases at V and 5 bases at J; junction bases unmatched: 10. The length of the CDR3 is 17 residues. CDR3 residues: CASSQTNSGGAFETQYF. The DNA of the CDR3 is TGCGCCAGCAGCCAAACCAATAGCGGGGGGGCCTTTGAGACCCAGTACTTC.

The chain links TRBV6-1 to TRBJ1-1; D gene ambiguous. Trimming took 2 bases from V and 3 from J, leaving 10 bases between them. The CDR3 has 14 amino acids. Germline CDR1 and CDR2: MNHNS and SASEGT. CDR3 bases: TGTGCCAGCAGTGAATGGGTAGCGGACACTGAAGCTTTCTTT. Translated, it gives CASSEWVADTEAFF.

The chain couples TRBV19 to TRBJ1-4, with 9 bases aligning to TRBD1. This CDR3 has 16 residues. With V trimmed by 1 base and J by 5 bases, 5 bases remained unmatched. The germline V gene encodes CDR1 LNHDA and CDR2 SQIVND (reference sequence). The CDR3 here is CASSIGSGTGNEKLFF. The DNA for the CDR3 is TGTGCCAGTAGTATAGGATCAGGGACAGGGAATGAAAAACTGTTTTTT.

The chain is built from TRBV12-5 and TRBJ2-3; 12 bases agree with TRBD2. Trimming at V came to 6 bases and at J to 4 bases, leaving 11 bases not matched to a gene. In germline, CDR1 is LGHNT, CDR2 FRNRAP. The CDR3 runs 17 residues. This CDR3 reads CASGQARTSGASDTQYF. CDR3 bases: TGTGCTAGTGGGCAAGCGAGGACTAGCGGGGCGTCAGATACGCAGTATTTT.

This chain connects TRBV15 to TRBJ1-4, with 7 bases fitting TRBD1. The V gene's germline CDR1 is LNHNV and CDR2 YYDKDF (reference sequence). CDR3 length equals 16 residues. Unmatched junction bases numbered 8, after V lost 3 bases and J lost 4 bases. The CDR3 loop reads CATSRRQTGINEKLFF. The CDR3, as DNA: TGTGCCACCAGCAGGCGACAGACAGGGATTAATGAAAAACTGTTTTTT.

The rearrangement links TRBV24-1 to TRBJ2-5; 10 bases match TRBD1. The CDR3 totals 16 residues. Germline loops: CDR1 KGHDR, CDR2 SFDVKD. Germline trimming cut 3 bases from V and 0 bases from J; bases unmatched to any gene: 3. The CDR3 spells CATSDPGQGHQETQYF. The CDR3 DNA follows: TGTGCCACCAGTGATCCGGGACAGGGGCACCAAGAGACCCAGTACTTC.

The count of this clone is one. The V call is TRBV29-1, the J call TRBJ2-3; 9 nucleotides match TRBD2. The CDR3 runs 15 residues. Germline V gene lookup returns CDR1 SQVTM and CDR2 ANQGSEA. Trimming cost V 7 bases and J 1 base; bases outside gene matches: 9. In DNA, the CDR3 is TGCAGCGGCGAGGGTTTAGCGGGGGGCACAGATACGCAGTATTTT. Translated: CSGEGLAGGTDTQYF.

The CDR3 sequence: CASSESRGYYNEQFF. In nucleotides, the CDR3 is TGCGCCAGCAGTGAGTCGAGGGGGTACTACAATGAGCAGTTCTTC. The gene calls are TRBV10-2 and TRBJ2-1; tentatively, D is TRBD1 (6 bases). CDR1 is WSHSY, CDR2 SAAADI, per germline. Trimming took off 0 bases at V and 3 bases at J, with 9 bases between the two ends. The CDR3 consists of 15 residues.

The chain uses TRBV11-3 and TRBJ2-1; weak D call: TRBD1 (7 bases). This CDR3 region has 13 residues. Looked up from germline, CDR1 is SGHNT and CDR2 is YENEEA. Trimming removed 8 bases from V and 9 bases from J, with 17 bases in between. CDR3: CASGVVQGGEQFF. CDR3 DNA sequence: TGTGCCAGCGGGGTGGTTCAGGGGGGTGAGCAGTTCTTC. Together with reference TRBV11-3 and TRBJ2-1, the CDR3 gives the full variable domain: EAGVVQSPRYKIIEKKQPVAFWCNPISGHNTLYWYLQNLGQGPELLIRYENEEAVDDSQLPKDRFSAERLKGVDSTLKIQPAELGDSAVYLCASGVVQGGEQFFGPGTRLTVL.

The CDR3 nucleotides are TGTGCCAGTAGTCTCGACAGGGTTGGGAATCAGCCCCAGCATTTT. Its translation is CASSLDRVGNQPQHF. This chain connects TRBV19 to TRBJ1-5; 7 bases are a match to TRBD1. CDR1 and CDR2 from the germline V gene are LNHDA and SQIVND (reference sequence). The CDR3 covers 15 residues. J was trimmed by 4 bases and V by 5 bases; bases with no gene match: 8.

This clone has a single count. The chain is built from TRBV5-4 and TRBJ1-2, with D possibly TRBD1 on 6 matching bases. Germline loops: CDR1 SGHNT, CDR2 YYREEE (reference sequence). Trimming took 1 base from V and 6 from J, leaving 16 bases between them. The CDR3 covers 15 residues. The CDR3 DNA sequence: TGTGCCAGCAGCTTGCGTTCCGGACAGAACCATGGCTACACCTTC. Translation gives CASSLRSGQNHGYTF.

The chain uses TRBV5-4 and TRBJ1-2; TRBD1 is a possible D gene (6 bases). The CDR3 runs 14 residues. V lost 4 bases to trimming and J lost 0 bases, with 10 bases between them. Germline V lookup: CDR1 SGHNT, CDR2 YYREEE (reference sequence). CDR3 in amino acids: CASSPDSTNYGYTF. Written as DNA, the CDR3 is TGTGCCAGCAGCCCGGACAGCACTAACTATGGCTACACCTTC.

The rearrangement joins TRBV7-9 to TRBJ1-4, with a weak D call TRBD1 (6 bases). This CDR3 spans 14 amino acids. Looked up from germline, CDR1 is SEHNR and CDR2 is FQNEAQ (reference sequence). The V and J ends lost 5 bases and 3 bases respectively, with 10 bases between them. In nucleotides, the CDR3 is TGTGCCAGCAGCCTCAGGGGATCTAATGAAAAACTGTTTTTT. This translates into CASSLRGSNEKLFF.

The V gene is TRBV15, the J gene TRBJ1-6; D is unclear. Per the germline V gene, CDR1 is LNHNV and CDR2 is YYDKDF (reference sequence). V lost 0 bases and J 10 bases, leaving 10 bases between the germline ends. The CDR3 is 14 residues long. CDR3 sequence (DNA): TGTGCCACCAGCAGAGACCGAGGTTACTCACCCCTCCACTTT. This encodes CATSRDRGYSPLHF.

CDR3 in DNA: TGTGCCAGCAGCCAAGACTGGAGCAATGAGCAGTTCTTC. It encodes CASSQDWSNEQFF. This chain joins TRBV7-2 and TRBJ2-1; D gene unclear. V lost 5 bases, J lost 6 bases, and 11 bases lay in between. Germline V lookup: CDR1 SGHTA, CDR2 FQGNSA. This CDR3 comprises 13 residues.

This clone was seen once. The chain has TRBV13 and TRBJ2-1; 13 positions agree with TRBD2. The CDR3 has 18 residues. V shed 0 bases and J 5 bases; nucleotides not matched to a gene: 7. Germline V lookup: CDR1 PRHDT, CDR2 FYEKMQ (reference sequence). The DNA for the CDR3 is TGTGCCAGCAGCTTAGGTCCGGGACTAGCGGGGAAAAACAATGAGCAGTTCTTC. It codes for CASSLGPGLAGKNNEQFF.

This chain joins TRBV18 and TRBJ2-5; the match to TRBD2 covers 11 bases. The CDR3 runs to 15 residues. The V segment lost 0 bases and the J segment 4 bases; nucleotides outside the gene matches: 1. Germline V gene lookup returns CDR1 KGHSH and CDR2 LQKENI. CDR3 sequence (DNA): TGTGCCAGCTCACCACCGACTAGCGGGGCAGAGACCCAGTACTTC. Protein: CASSPPTSGAETQYF.

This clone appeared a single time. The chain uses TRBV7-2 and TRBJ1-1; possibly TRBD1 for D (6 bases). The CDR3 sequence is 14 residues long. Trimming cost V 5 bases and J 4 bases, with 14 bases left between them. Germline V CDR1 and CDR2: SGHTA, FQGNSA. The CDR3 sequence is CASSANREGTEAFF. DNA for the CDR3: TGTGCCAGCAGCGCCAACAGGGAGGGCACTGAAGCTTTCTTT. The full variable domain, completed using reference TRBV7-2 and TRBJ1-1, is GAGVSQSPSNKVTEKGKDVELRCDPISGHTALYWYRQSLGQGLEFLIYFQGNSAPDKSGLPSDRFSAERTGGSVSTLTIQRTQQEDSAVYLCASSANREGTEAFFGQGTRLTVV.

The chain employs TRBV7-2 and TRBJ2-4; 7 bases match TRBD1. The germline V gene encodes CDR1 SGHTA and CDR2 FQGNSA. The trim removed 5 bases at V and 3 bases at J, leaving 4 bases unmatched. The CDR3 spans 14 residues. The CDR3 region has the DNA TGTGCCAGCAGCCCCCGGGACAGCAAAAACATTCAGTACTTC. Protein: CASSPRDSKNIQYF.

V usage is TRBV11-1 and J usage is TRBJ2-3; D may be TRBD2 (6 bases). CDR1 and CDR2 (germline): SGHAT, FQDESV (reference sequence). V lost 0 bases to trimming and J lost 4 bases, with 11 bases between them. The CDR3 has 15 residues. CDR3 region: CASSLALTGADTQYF. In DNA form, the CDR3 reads TGTGCCAGCAGCTTAGCGCTAACGGGGGCAGATACGCAGTATTTT.